This T cell receptor (beta chain) is from a study of blood T cell repertoires in COVID-19. Across the whole study: T cells, B-cell-depleted T cells, or PBMCs supplied cDNA or gDNA.

Adults between roughly 18 and 90 years of age took part from under 30 US areas. The study assigned cohorts using participant-reported clinical history. The sample holds one count of this clone. V was shortened by 3 bases and J by 6 bases, with 15 bases between the two germline ends. CDR3 size: 15 residues. Germline lookup yields CDR1 MNHEY and CDR2 SMNVEV (reference sequence). In the original analysis: Estimation of nucleated cell counts relied on the amplification of reference gene primers. Profiled with immunoSEQ multiplex PCR; TCRdb holds only in-frame clones, not every one. V and J calls and clone size follow that table, whereas D and trimming were derived from the DNA. The sample consists of 200,000 to 250,000 clones, about 91% of them appearing once.

The source is a man in his late teens or twenties with acute COVID-19. The chain has TRBV27 and TRBJ2-1; D not resolved. Sequencing was done on a sample of PBMCs or T cells enriched from blood (not recorded which). The CDR3 spells CASSFGNYPTNEQFF. As DNA, the CDR3 is TGTGCCAGCAGTTTTGGAAACTACCCCACCAATGAGCAGTTCTTC.